The 8 T cell receptor beta chains reported below all come from one sample, sequenced in a study of cytomegalovirus exposure and HLA in healthy donors. Generated by immunoSEQ multiplex PCR, the TCRdb table keeps only in-frame clones and is missing some. The table includes a few hundred thousand clones, over 80% detected once. The specimen was PBMCs. The source is a woman between 18 and 29 years old in good health and CMV-seronegative.

The chain recombines TRBV11-1 with TRBJ2-7; TRBD1 matches 8 bases. CDR1 SGHAT and CDR2 FQDESV come from the germline V gene (reference sequence). V shed 4 bases and J 4 bases; nucleotides not matched to a gene: 9. The CDR3 consists of 15 residues. The CDR3 protein is CASSSLRDRGYEQYF. For the CDR3, the DNA is TGTGCCAGCAGCTCCCTAAGAGACAGGGGATACGAGCAGTACTTC.

The chain is built from TRBV28 and TRBJ2-7; 8 nucleotides match TRBD2. The trim removed 4 bases at V and 4 bases at J, leaving 9 bases unmatched. Per the germline V gene, CDR1 is MDHEN and CDR2 is SYDVKM. CDR3 size: 15 residues. CDR3 sequence reads: CASSSAAGDGYEQYF. CDR3 in DNA: TGTGCCAGCAGTTCGGCAGCGGGAGATGGGTACGAGCAGTACTTC.

The J gene is TRBJ1-2, the V gene TRBV4-1; D possibly corresponds to TRBD1 (5 bases). The germline gives CDR1 MGHRA, CDR2 YSYEKL. Trimming stripped 3 bases from V and 5 bases from J, with 13 bases between. This CDR3 spans 14 amino acids. CDR3 DNA: TGCGCCAGCAGCCAGGTGACAGCGACTTATGGCTACACCTTC. It translates to CASSQVTATYGYTF.

The chain joins TRBV4-1 to TRBJ2-7; 7 bases match TRBD2. Germline V gene data show CDR1 as MGHRA and CDR2 as YSYEKL. V lost 1 base to trimming and J lost 3 bases; unmatched junction nucleotides: 9. This CDR3 spans 16 amino acids. CDR3 sequence reads: CASSQALGSSGYEQYF. The CDR3 DNA is TGCGCCAGCAGCCAAGCTCTGGGGTCTAGCGGCTACGAGCAGTACTTC.

The chain recombines TRBV28 with TRBJ2-7; the D gene is possibly TRBD2 (6 bases). From germline, CDR1 is MDHEN and CDR2 SYDVKM. The CDR3 runs 14 residues. Trimming took off 4 bases at V and 0 bases at J, with 10 bases between the two ends. The DNA of the CDR3 is TGTGCCAGCAGTTACCGGAGGGTCTCCTACGAGCAGTACTTC. This codes for CASSYRRVSYEQYF.

The chain uses TRBV18 and TRBJ2-3; weak D call: TRBD2 (5 bases). Trimming cost V 0 bases and J 1 base, with 14 bases left between them. CDR3 length: 17 residues. The germline gives CDR1 KGHSH, CDR2 LQKENI. The CDR3 protein is CASSPPLSPEGTDTQYF. The CDR3 nucleotides read TGTGCCAGCTCACCACCATTATCACCGGAGGGCACAGATACGCAGTATTTT.

V is TRBV2 and J is TRBJ2-1; 9 bases match TRBD2. The CDR3 extends over 18 amino acids. Germline V gives CDR1 SNHLY, CDR2 FYNNEI. V lost 5 bases and J lost 7; bases outside the gene matches: 18. CDR3 sequence: CASSRYLRLAGAANEQFF. The CDR3 DNA reads as TGTGCCAGCAGTAGATACCTACGCTTAGCGGGAGCGGCGAATGAGCAGTTCTTC.

This chain links TRBV25-1 with TRBJ2-7, with 7 bases aligning to TRBD2. The CDR3 length is 16 residues. V trimming: 6 bases; J trimming: 2 bases; junction bases outside the gene matches: 13. CDR1 MGHDK and CDR2 SYGVNS come from the germline V gene. In DNA form, the CDR3 reads TGTGCCAGCAGCGGGGGAGGGAGGTGGGGAACCTACGAGCAGTACTTC. Encoded protein: CASSGGGRWGTYEQYF.